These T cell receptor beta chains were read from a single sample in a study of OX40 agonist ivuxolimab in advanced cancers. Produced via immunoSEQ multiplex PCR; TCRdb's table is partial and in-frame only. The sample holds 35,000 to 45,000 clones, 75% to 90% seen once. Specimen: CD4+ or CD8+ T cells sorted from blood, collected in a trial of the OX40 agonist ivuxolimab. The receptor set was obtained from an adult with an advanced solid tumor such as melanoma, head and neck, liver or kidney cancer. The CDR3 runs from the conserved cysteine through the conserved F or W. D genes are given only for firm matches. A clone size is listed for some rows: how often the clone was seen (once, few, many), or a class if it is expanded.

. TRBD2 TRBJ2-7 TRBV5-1 CASSPAAGNSYEQYF TGCGCCAGCAGCCCCGCAGCGGGAAACTCCTACGAGCAGTACTTC
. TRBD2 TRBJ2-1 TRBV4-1 CASSQDGEGYEQFF TGCGCCAGCAGCCAAGATGGGGAGGGCTATGAGCAGTTCTTC
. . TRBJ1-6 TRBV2 CASSVNVGSNSPLHF TGTGCCAGCAGCGTAAATGTGGGGAGCAATTCACCCCTCCACTTT
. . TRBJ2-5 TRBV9 CASSKAGMETQYF TGTGCCAGCAGTAAGGCAGGGATGGAGACCCAGTACTTC
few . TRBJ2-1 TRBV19 CASSISRSNEQFF TGTGCCAGTAGTATTAGTCGGAGTAATGAGCAGTTCTTC
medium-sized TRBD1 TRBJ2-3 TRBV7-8 CASSLDRARTDTQYF TGTGCCAGCAGCCTGGACAGGGCCAGAACAGATACGCAGTATTTT
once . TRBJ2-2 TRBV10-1 CASSESGVGELFF TGCGCCAGCAGTGAGTCCGGGGTCGGGGAGCTGTTTTTT
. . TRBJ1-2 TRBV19 CASTPPRENYGYTF TGTGCCAGTACCCCTCCCCGGGAAAACTATGGCTACACCTTC
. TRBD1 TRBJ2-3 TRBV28 CASSTIGTGESDTQYF TGTGCCAGCAGTACAATAGGGACAGGGGAATCAGATACGCAGTATTTT
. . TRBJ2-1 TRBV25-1 CASSGENEQFF TGTGCCAGCAGTGGTGAGAATGAGCAGTTCTTC